Sequencing of this T cell receptor beta chain was carried out in a study of blood T cells in healthy people across ages. A sample-barcoded 5' primer and a J-beta primer mix were used in a second PCR of roughly 7 to 11 cycles. Each CDR3 protein gets one entry after TCRdb re-called the 5' RACE reads with MiXCR. The table shows roughly 680,000 distinct CDR3 sequences, with 21% occurring only once. In its sample, this clonotype was seen a few times. The V end was cut by 0 bases, the J end by 6 bases, with 16 bases between. In germline, CDR1 is DFQATT, CDR2 SNEGSKA (reference sequence). This CDR3 is 15 amino acids long.

This receptor was taken from a man in his 70s in good health. Sequencing used blood. The J gene is TRBJ2-3, the V gene TRBV20-1, with D possibly TRBD1 on 6 matching bases. The DNA for the CDR3 is TGCAGTGCTAGAGACAGGGGAGTTCCCTCCGATACGCAGTATTTT. The encoded protein is CSARDRGVPSDTQYF.